This T cell receptor (beta chain) was profiled in a study of T cells in Graves' hyperthyroidism and ophthalmopathy. For the study at large: Any treatment followed the collection of peripheral blood at initial diagnosis.

Study results and limitations: Ophthalmopathy onset followed model prediction by a median about 6.5 months.

The study defined stable Graves' hyperthyroidism as no ophthalmopathy progression within 18 months. In regard to this clonotype: Its specificity is unknown.

V gave up 1 base and J gave up 5 bases, with 9 bases separating them. The length of the CDR3 is 14 residues. CDR1 and CDR2 (germline): KGHSH, LQKENI. Regions amplified from RNA transcripts were the TCR beta CDR3 regions. The HTBI primer set served for first-round RT-PCR of the TCR CDR3. TCRdb called the multiplex PCR reads again in MiXCR, with one record for every CDR3 protein. This sample carries 300,000 to 350,000 distinct CDR3 sequences, 14% of them seen once, and the ten largest clones take under 30%. The TCR originated in a woman aged 25 to 39 with Graves' hyperthyroidism. V gene TRBV18 combines with J gene TRBJ2-1; perhaps TRBD1 as D (5 bases). Sequenced input: blood. The CDR3 bases are TGTGCCAGCTCACCACAGCAGGGTAACAATGAGCAGTTCTTC. Protein: CASSPQQGNNEQFF.